The 23 T cell receptor beta chains given below trace back to one sample, sequenced in a study of cytomegalovirus exposure and HLA in healthy donors. Assay: immunoSEQ multiplex PCR; the TCRdb copy retains only in-frame clones and omits some. Of about 120,000 clones detected, 89% appear once; the ten largest clones hold about 1%. The sequenced sample consisted of PBMCs. These receptors all come from a woman under 30 in good health and CMV-seronegative.

The chain's CDR3 is CASSLAGSDYGYTF. CDR3 bases: TGTGCCAGCAGCTTAGCGGGGTCGGACTATGGCTACACCTTC. The chain recombines TRBV13 with TRBJ1-2; D remains ambiguous. There are 14 residues in the CDR3. Germline V gene sequence: CDR1 PRHDT, CDR2 FYEKMQ (reference sequence). Trimming took 1 base from V and 3 from J, leaving 9 bases between them.

In nucleotides, the CDR3 is TGTGCCAGCAGCCAGGGCCGGACGAATGAGCAGTTCTTC. This sequence encodes CASSQGRTNEQFF. The chain employs TRBV7-6 and TRBJ2-1; perhaps TRBD1 as D (5 bases). There are 13 residues in the CDR3. The V gene lost 5 bases and the J gene lost 7 bases, with 12 bases spanning the gap. CDR1 is SGHVS, CDR2 FNYEAQ, per germline.

The V and J genes are TRBV5-6 and TRBJ2-7, with D possibly being TRBD1 (5 bases). The CDR3 totals 15 residues. Germline CDR1 and CDR2: SGHDT and YYEEEE. The ends were cut back, 1 base at V and 4 bases at J, with 15 bases in the middle. This CDR3 reads CASSLQGLTAYEQYV. CDR3 nucleotides: TGTGCCAGCAGCTTGCAGGGATTAACCGCGTACGAGCAGTACGTC.

The count of this clone is one. V gene TRBV19 combines with J gene TRBJ2-7; D is uncertain. CDR1 is LNHDA and CDR2 is SQIVND in the germline V gene (reference sequence). The CDR3 has 14 residues. The V end lost 7 bases, the J end lost 2 bases, and 15 bases lay between the germline ends. This CDR3 is CASKKTSTTYEQYF. As DNA, the CDR3 is TGTGCCAGTAAGAAGACATCCACCACCTACGAGCAGTACTTC.

The genes are TRBV6-5 and TRBJ2-7; D perhaps matches TRBD1 (5 bases). The V and J ends lost 5 bases and 12 bases respectively, with 14 bases between them. CDR1 and CDR2 (germline): MNHEY, SVGAGI. This CDR3 has 11 amino acids. The CDR3 loop reads CASSEATARYV. The CDR3, as DNA: TGTGCCAGCAGTGAAGCGACAGCCAGGTACGTC.

This clone has a single count. In DNA, the CDR3 is TGTGCCAGCAGTGCTGGGACAGAAAAACTGTTTTTT. This gives the protein CASSAGTEKLFF. The genes are TRBV6-1 and TRBJ1-4; D perhaps matches TRBD1 (6 bases). The CDR3 is 12 amino acids. Germline lookup yields CDR1 MNHNS and CDR2 SASEGT. Trimming shortened V by 4 bases and J by 8 bases, and 8 bases separated the two germline ends.

The chain uses TRBV28 and TRBJ2-2; D gene ambiguous. Germline V gene sequence: CDR1 MDHEN, CDR2 SYDVKM. With 2 bases removed from V and 5 bases from J, the gap between germline ends came to 6 bases. This CDR3 region has 13 residues. The CDR3 spells CASSLRLTGELFF. CDR3 bases: TGTGCCAGCAGTTTACGGTTAACCGGGGAGCTGTTTTTT.

The chain uses TRBV18 and TRBJ2-6, with 7 positions matching TRBD2. Germline V gene data show CDR1 as KGHSH and CDR2 as LQKENI. V lost 2 bases to trimming and J lost 0 bases; unmatched junction nucleotides: 1. The CDR3 totals 16 residues. The CDR3: CASSPGRDSGANVLTF. In DNA, the CDR3 is TGTGCCAGCTCACCAGGGAGGGACTCTGGGGCCAACGTCCTGACTTTC. The full variable domain, with the rest looked up from reference TRBV18 and TRBJ2-6, is NAGVMQNPRHLVRRRGQEARLRCSPMKGHSHVYWYRQLPEEGLKFMVYLQKENIIDESGMPKERFSAEFPKEGPSILRIQQVVRGDSAAYFCASSPGRDSGANVLTFGAGSRLTVL.

The chain recombines TRBV7-9 with TRBJ1-2; a possible D gene is TRBD1 (6 bases). The V end was cut by 2 bases, the J end by 2 bases, with 9 bases between. CDR3 size: 14 residues. CDR1 and CDR2 (germline): SEHNR, FQNEAQ (reference sequence). CDR3 protein: CASSLRTDNYGYTF. CDR3 DNA: TGTGCCAGCAGCTTACGGACAGACAACTATGGCTACACCTTC.

The chain employs TRBV6-6 and TRBJ2-1, with TRBD1 matching over 7 bases. Unmatched junction bases numbered 2, after V lost 2 bases and J lost 1 base. The CDR3 consists of 15 residues. Per germline, CDR1 MNHNY and CDR2 SVGAGI (reference sequence). The CDR3 region has the DNA TGTGCCAGCAGTTACCGGGACAGATCCTACAATGAGCAGTTCTTC. It specifies CASSYRDRSYNEQFF.

This clone showed up just once. J is TRBJ2-2 and V is TRBV7-9; 7 bases are a match to TRBD1. The germline gives CDR1 SEHNR, CDR2 FQNEAQ (reference sequence). CDR3 length: 17 residues. The ends lost 10 bases at V and 1 base at J; junction bases unmatched: 15. This chain's CDR3 is CATHPKGASRNTGELFF. CDR3 nucleotide sequence: TGTGCCACTCACCCTAAGGGGGCTAGCAGGAACACCGGGGAGCTGTTTTTT.

This clone was recorded once. The chain has TRBV30 and TRBJ2-5, with 7 bases matching TRBD1. Germline CDR1 GTSNPN, CDR2 SVGIG (reference sequence). The CDR3 spans 15 residues. The J segment lost 1 base and the V segment lost 1 base, leaving 6 bases of the junction unmatched. The CDR3 region has the DNA TGTGCCTGGAGTGGGACAGGTCCGCTCCAAGAGACCCAGTACTTC. This gives the protein CAWSGTGPLQETQYF. Looking up the rest from reference TRBV30 and TRBJ2-5 gives the full variable domain: SQTIHQWPATLVQPVGSPLSLECTVEGTSNPNLYWYRQAAGRGLQLLFYSVGIGQISSEVPQNLSASRPQDRQFILSSKKLLLSDSGFYLCAWSGTGPLQETQYFGPGTRLLVL.

This chain links TRBV19 with TRBJ1-6; a weak D match, TRBD1 (6 bases). Germline V CDR1 and CDR2: LNHDA, SQIVND (reference sequence). The CDR3 is 14 amino acids. Trimming took off 7 bases at V and 6 bases at J, with 13 bases between the two ends. CDR3 protein: CASTSTGGNSPLHF. CDR3 bases: TGTGCCAGTACCTCGACAGGCGGTAATTCACCCCTCCACTTT.

The V gene is TRBV7-9, the J gene TRBJ2-7, with no clear D. Germline loops: CDR1 SEHNR, CDR2 FQNEAQ (reference sequence). The germline V and J ends were trimmed by 5 bases and 5 bases, with 10 bases remaining between them. This CDR3 has 12 amino acids. CDR3: CASSRFQDEQYF. The CDR3 nucleotides read TGTGCCAGCAGCCGATTTCAGGACGAGCAGTACTTC.

J is TRBJ1-6 and V is TRBV5-6; TRBD1 matches at 8 bases. CDR3 size: 14 residues. CDR1 is SGHDT, CDR2 YYEEEE, per germline. J gave up 10 bases and V 1 base, and 4 bases lay outside the gene matches. The CDR3 protein is CASSLWDRRSPLHF. CDR3 nucleotide sequence: TGTGCCAGCAGCTTGTGGGACAGGAGGTCACCCCTCCACTTT.

V gene TRBV4-1 combines with J gene TRBJ1-1; D might be TRBD1 (5 bases). The CDR3 runs to 15 residues. CDR1 is MGHRA and CDR2 is YSYEKL in the germline V gene. V was clipped by 7 bases and J by 1 base, with 16 bases between them. The CDR3 nucleotides read TGCGCCAGCACCTATGGGGGGTCTTGGAACACTGAAGCTTTCTTT. Its protein is CASTYGGSWNTEAFF.

The V call is TRBV15, the J call TRBJ2-1; D gene ambiguous. V shed 0 bases and J shed 0 bases, with 9 bases lying between them. Germline CDR1 and CDR2: LNHNV and YYDKDF (reference sequence). The length of the CDR3 is 16 residues. In nucleotides, the CDR3 is TGTGCCACCAGCAGAGAGGAACAGACCTCCTACAATGAGCAGTTCTTC. As protein: CATSREEQTSYNEQFF. The full variable domain, its missing parts supplied by reference TRBV15 and TRBJ2-1, is DAMVIQNPRYQVTQFGKPVTLSCSQTLNHNVMYWYQQKSSQAPKLLFHYYDKDFNNEADTPDNFQSRRPNTSFCFLDIRSPGLGDTAMYLCATSREEQTSYNEQFFGPGTRLTVL.

The chain has TRBV19 and TRBJ1-1, with TRBD1 as a possible D gene (5 bases). Between the trimmed V and J ends, which lost 3 bases and 0 bases, there was a span of 8 bases. Per the germline V gene, CDR1 is LNHDA and CDR2 is SQIVND (reference sequence). The CDR3 runs to 14 residues. CDR3 region: CASSIGGLNTEAFF. Here the CDR3 DNA reads TGTGCCAGTAGTATCGGGGGACTGAACACTGAAGCTTTCTTT.

The chain recombines TRBV19 with TRBJ1-5, with D hard to call. CDR1 LNHDA and CDR2 SQIVND come from the germline V gene (reference sequence). The V and J ends lost 4 bases and 0 bases respectively, with 10 bases between them. The CDR3 totals 15 residues. CDR3 in amino acids: CASSTPYLSNQPQHF. The CDR3 coding sequence is TGTGCCAGTAGTACCCCGTATCTTAGCAATCAGCCCCAGCATTTT.

The chain uses TRBV27 and TRBJ1-5; 10 positions match TRBD1. Per germline, CDR1 MNHEY and CDR2 SMNVEV (reference sequence). Losses at the gene ends were 1 base for V and 3 bases for J; bases not matched to a gene: 3. The CDR3 has 16 amino acids. CDR3 region: CASSLLGQGLNQPQHF. The CDR3 region has the DNA TGTGCCAGCAGTTTATTGGGACAGGGGCTCAATCAGCCCCAGCATTTT.

V gene TRBV7-9 combines with J gene TRBJ1-6; 9 bases match TRBD1. Trimming at V came to 6 bases and at J to 3 bases, leaving 9 bases not matched to a gene. From germline, CDR1 is SEHNR and CDR2 FQNEAQ (reference sequence). The CDR3 has 17 residues. Written as DNA, the CDR3 is TGTGCCAGCAGGGCCGGGACAGGGCTTTTCTATAATTCACCCCTCCACTTT. This codes for CASRAGTGLFYNSPLHF.

The chain recombines TRBV11-3 with TRBJ2-1; 7 bases are shared with TRBD2. This CDR3 has 15 residues. Germline assignment: CDR1 SGHNT and CDR2 YENEEA. The trim removed 4 bases at V and 6 bases at J, leaving 9 bases unmatched. Written as DNA, the CDR3 is TGTGCCAGCAGCTGGGTCGGCGGGAGCATCAATGAGCAGTTCTTC. It translates to CASSWVGGSINEQFF.

The chain has TRBV28 and TRBJ1-2, with 7 positions matching TRBD1. The germline V gene encodes CDR1 MDHEN and CDR2 SYDVKM. This CDR3 is 15 amino acids long. V gave up 6 bases and J gave up 0 bases; unmatched junction bases: 7. The CDR3 nucleotides are TGTGCCAGCAGGATAGGACAGGTGACTAACTATGGCTACACCTTC. It yields the protein CASRIGQVTNYGYTF.